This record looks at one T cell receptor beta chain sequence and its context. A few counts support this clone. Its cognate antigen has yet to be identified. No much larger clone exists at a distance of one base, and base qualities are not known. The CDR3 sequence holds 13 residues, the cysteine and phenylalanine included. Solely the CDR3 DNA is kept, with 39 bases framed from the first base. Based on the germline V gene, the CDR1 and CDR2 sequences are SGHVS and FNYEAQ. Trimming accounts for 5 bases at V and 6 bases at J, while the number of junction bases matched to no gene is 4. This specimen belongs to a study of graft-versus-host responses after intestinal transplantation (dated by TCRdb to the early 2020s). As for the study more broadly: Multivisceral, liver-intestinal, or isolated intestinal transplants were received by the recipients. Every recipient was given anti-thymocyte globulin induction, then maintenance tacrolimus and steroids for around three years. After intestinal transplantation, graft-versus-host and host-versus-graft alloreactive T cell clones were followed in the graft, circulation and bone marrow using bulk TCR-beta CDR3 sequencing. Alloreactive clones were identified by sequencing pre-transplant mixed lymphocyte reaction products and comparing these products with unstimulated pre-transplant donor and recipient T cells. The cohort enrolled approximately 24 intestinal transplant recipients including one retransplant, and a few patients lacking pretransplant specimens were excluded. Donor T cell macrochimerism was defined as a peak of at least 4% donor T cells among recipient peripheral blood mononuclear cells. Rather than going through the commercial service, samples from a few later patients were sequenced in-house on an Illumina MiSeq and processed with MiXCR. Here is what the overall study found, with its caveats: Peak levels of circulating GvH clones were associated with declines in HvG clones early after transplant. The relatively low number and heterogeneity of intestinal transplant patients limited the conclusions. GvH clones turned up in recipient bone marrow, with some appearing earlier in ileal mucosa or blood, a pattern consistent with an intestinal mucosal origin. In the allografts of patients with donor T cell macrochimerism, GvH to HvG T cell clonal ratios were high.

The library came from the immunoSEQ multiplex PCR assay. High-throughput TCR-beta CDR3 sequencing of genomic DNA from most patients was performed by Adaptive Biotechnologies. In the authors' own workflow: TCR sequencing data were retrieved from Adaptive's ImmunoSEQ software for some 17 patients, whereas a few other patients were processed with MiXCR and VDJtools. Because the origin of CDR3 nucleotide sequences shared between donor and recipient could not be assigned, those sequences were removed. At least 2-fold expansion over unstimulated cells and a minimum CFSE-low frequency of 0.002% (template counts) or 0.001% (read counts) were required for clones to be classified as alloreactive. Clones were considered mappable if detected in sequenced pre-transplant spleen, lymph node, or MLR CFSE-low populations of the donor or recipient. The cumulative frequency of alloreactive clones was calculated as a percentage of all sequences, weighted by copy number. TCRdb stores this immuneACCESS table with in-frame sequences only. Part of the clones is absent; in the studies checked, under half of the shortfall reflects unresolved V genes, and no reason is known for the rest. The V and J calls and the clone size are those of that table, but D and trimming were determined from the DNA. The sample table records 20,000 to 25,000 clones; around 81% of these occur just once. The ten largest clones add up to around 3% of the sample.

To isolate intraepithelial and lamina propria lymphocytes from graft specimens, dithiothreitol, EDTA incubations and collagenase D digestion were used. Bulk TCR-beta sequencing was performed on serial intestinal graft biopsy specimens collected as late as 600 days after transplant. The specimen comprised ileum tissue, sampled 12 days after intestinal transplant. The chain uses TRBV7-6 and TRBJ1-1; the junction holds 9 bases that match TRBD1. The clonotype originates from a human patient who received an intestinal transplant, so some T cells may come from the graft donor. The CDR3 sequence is CASSPTGGPEAFF. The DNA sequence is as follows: TGTGCCAGCAGCCCTACAGGGGGCCCTGAAGCTTTCTTT.